These 30 T cell receptor beta chains were all obtained from the same sample, sequenced in a study of OX40 agonist ivuxolimab in advanced cancers. Generated by immunoSEQ multiplex PCR, the TCRdb table keeps only in-frame clones and is missing some. The sample has around 47,000 clones; 75% to 90% are singletons. This specimen was CD4+ or CD8+ T cells sorted from blood, taken in a trial of the OX40 agonist ivuxolimab. These receptors all come from an adult with an advanced solid tumor such as melanoma, head and neck, liver or kidney cancer.

CDR3 DNA: TGCGCCAGCAGCCCGGACAGGGGTCTCGGAAAACTGTTTTTT. This codes for CASSPDRGLGKLFF. The chain carries TRBV4-1 and TRBJ1-4, with 9 bases fitting TRBD1. V dropped 4 bases and J dropped 10; count of bases not matched to a gene: 7. Germline CDR1 is MGHRA and CDR2 is YSYEKL. CDR3 length: 14 amino acids.

The chain links TRBV4-1 to TRBJ2-1; 11 positions match TRBD2. The CDR3 is 20 amino acids. Per germline, CDR1 MGHRA and CDR2 YSYEKL. Trimming cost V 3 bases and J 2 bases; bases outside gene matches: 15. CDR3 protein: CASSHARSIAGGPTYNEQFF. DNA for the CDR3: TGCGCCAGCAGCCACGCCAGGTCTATAGCGGGGGGGCCCACCTACAATGAGCAGTTCTTC.

This clone occurred once. The chain couples TRBV14 to TRBJ2-7; 7 bases agree with TRBD1. The CDR3 covers 15 residues. Looked up from germline, CDR1 is SGHDN and CDR2 is FVKESK. V trimming: 5 bases; J trimming: 6 bases; junction bases outside the gene matches: 13. CDR3 residues: CASSSQGVLLGEQYF. The DNA for the CDR3 is TGTGCCAGCAGCTCGCAGGGGGTGCTGCTTGGCGAGCAGTACTTC.

The chain carries TRBV7-9 and TRBJ2-2; D is possibly TRBD1 (5 bases). V lost 5 bases to trimming and J lost 6 bases, with 7 bases between them. The CDR3 has 12 residues. CDR1 and CDR2 from the germline V gene are SEHNR and FQNEAQ (reference sequence). The CDR3 here is CASSLGAGELFF. The CDR3 nucleotides are TGTGCCAGCAGCCTAGGGGCCGGGGAGCTGTTTTTT.

The chain links TRBV6-6 to TRBJ2-3, with D tentatively TRBD2 (6 bases). CDR3 length equals 15 residues. Germline V gives CDR1 MNHNY, CDR2 SVGAGI (reference sequence). Trimming shortened V by 5 bases and J by 3 bases, and 15 bases separated the two germline ends. The CDR3 DNA sequence: TGTGCCAGCAGTCGGCCGGGGGATGGTACAGATACGCAGTATTTT. Translated, it gives CASSRPGDGTDTQYF.

The chain uses TRBV10-3 and TRBJ2-1, with 11 bases that match TRBD2. This CDR3 spans 16 amino acids. Germline V gives CDR1 ENHRY, CDR2 SYGVKD. Losses at the gene ends were 6 bases for V and 6 bases for J; bases not matched to a gene: 10. CDR3 nucleotide sequence: TGTGCCATCAGAGGGGAAACTAGCGGGGGTACCAATGAGCAGTTCTTC. It specifies CAIRGETSGGTNEQFF.

V usage is TRBV19 and J usage is TRBJ2-3; 10 bases line up with TRBD1. There are 16 residues in the CDR3. Trimming at V came to 6 bases and at J to 2 bases, leaving 8 bases not matched to a gene. In germline, CDR1 is LNHDA, CDR2 SQIVND (reference sequence). The CDR3 loop reads CASSPRQGAFTDTQYF. The CDR3 DNA is TGTGCCAGTAGCCCTAGACAGGGGGCCTTCACAGATACGCAGTATTTT.

The chain combines TRBV4-1 with TRBJ1-5; D gene uncertain. Germline V gives CDR1 MGHRA, CDR2 YSYEKL. Trimming removed 2 bases from V and 0 bases from J, with 14 bases in between. The CDR3 consists of 17 residues. Written as DNA, the CDR3 is TGCGCCAGCAGCCAATTTCCCTTGGCGGTTAGCAATCAGCCCCAGCATTTT. Translated, it gives CASSQFPLAVSNQPQHF.

CDR3 bases: TGTGCCAGCAGCAAAGGTAGTACGGAAGCCAAAAACATTCAGTACTTC. Translated, it gives CASSKGSTEAKNIQYF. The chain joins TRBV21-1 to TRBJ2-4. TRBV21-1 is reported as a pseudogene. This CDR3 is built from 16 residues.

CDR3: CASSQARGSSYNEQFF. CDR3 DNA: TGTGCCAGCAGCCAGGCTCGAGGGTCCTCCTACAATGAGCAGTTCTTC. The chain recombines TRBV27 with TRBJ2-1, with D possibly TRBD2 on 5 matching bases. The V gene's germline CDR1 is MNHEY and CDR2 SMNVEV (reference sequence). With 6 bases removed from V and 0 bases from J, the gap between germline ends came to 15 bases. The CDR3 covers 16 residues.

The rearrangement uses TRBV2 and TRBJ1-1; a possible D gene is TRBD1 (6 bases). The V gene's germline CDR1 is SNHLY and CDR2 FYNNEI. The CDR3 contains 14 residues. Trimming took 4 bases from V and 5 from J, leaving 14 bases between them. The CDR3: CASSGTVGTTEAFF. The CDR3 DNA is TGTGCCAGCAGTGGGACGGTGGGGACAACTGAAGCTTTCTTT.

The chain recombines TRBV10-2 with TRBJ2-2; D ambiguous. The CDR3 length is 14 residues. V was pared by 1 base and J by 5 bases, with 8 bases between. Germline V gene lookup returns CDR1 WSHSY and CDR2 SAAADI. Here the CDR3 reads CASSEWLITGELFF. The CDR3 DNA is TGCGCCAGCAGTGAGTGGCTGATTACCGGGGAGCTGTTTTTT.

The V gene is TRBV9, the J gene TRBJ1-4; 10 bases are a match to TRBD1. The CDR3 is 16 amino acids. V was clipped by 0 bases and J by 4 bases; unmatched bases: 3. In germline, CDR1 is SGDLS, CDR2 YYNGEE. This CDR3 reads CASSVGQGAYNEKLFF. The CDR3 DNA is TGTGCCAGCAGCGTAGGACAGGGGGCATATAATGAAAAACTGTTTTTT.

CDR3: CASSRLTGANTEAFF. The CDR3 DNA sequence: TGCGCCAGCAGTCGCTTGACAGGGGCCAACACTGAAGCTTTCTTT. The J gene is TRBJ1-1, the V gene TRBV4-3; 8 bases line up with TRBD1. In germline, CDR1 is LGHNA, CDR2 YSLEER. This CDR3 contains 15 residues. V shed 6 bases and J 2 bases; nucleotides not matched to a gene: 8.

The chain carries TRBV5-1 and TRBJ2-5, with 7 bases that match TRBD2. The CDR3 is 14 residues long. The J segment lost 2 bases and the V segment lost 7 bases, leaving 8 bases of the junction unmatched. The germline V gene encodes CDR1 SGHRS and CDR2 YFSETQ. The CDR3 sequence is CASGSSGVQETQYF. The CDR3 bases are TGCGCCAGCGGATCCAGCGGGGTACAAGAGACCCAGTACTTC.

J is TRBJ1-2 and V is TRBV6-5; D gene unclear. The CDR3 totals 14 residues. V dropped 0 bases and J dropped 3 bases, with 8 bases sitting between them. Germline loops: CDR1 MNHEY, CDR2 SVGAGI. CDR3 DNA: TGTGCCAGCAGTTACTCCGGGGAGGACTATGGCTACACCTTC. It yields the protein CASSYSGEDYGYTF.

This chain links TRBV9 with TRBJ2-3; 7 bases fit TRBD1. The CDR3 loop spans 15 amino acids. CDR1 SGDLS and CDR2 YYNGEE come from the germline V gene. V lost 4 bases, J lost 2 bases, and 7 bases stayed unmatched. CDR3 loop: CASSPTGDITDTQYF. CDR3 bases: TGTGCCAGCAGCCCAACAGGGGACATCACAGATACGCAGTATTTT.

The CDR3 here is CASSLEDSGGSYNEQFF. CDR3 nucleotide sequence: TGCGCCAGCAGCTTGGAAGATTCGGGGGGCTCCTACAATGAGCAGTTCTTC. This chain uses TRBV5-1 with TRBJ2-1; 7 bases match TRBD2. CDR1 and CDR2 from the germline V gene are SGHRS and YFSETQ. V gave up 0 bases and J gave up 0 bases; unmatched junction bases: 6. This CDR3 spans 17 amino acids.

The chain links TRBV4-1 to TRBJ1-5; TRBD1 matches 8 bases. The V segment lost 2 bases and the J segment 4 bases; nucleotides outside the gene matches: 10. Germline assignment: CDR1 MGHRA and CDR2 YSYEKL. The CDR3 consists of 17 residues. The CDR3 sequence: CASSQNDRGYTNQPQHF. Written as DNA, the CDR3 is TGCGCCAGCAGCCAAAATGACAGGGGATATACAAATCAGCCCCAGCATTTT.

The gene calls are TRBV18 and TRBJ1-5; D gene uncertain. V gave up 3 bases and J gave up 0 bases, with 9 bases separating them. The length of the CDR3 is 15 residues. Germline lookup yields CDR1 KGHSH and CDR2 LQKENI. CDR3 DNA sequence: TGTGCCAGCTCACCCCAGAGACATAGCAATCAGCCCCAGCATTTT. Translated: CASSPQRHSNQPQHF.

The chain combines TRBV4-1 with TRBJ2-7, with TRBD1 matching over 7 bases. Germline values: CDR1 MGHRA, CDR2 YSYEKL. The ends lost 2 bases at V and 2 bases at J; junction bases unmatched: 6. CDR3 size: 15 residues. CDR3 residues: CASSQRQGETYEQYF. The CDR3 DNA reads as TGCGCCAGCAGCCAAAGACAGGGAGAAACCTACGAGCAGTACTTC.

This clone has only one observation. This chain connects TRBV21-1 to TRBJ2-7; TRBD1 was called by the table and not checked on the DNA. TRBV21-1 is listed as a pseudogene. The CDR3 spans 13 residues. The CDR3 sequence: CASSWSGMYEQYF. The DNA of the CDR3 is TGTGCCAGCAGCTGGTCAGGGATGTACGAGCAGTACTTC.

This chain joins TRBV4-2 and TRBJ2-1; TRBD1 is a possible D gene (6 bases). The V gene lost 2 bases and the J gene lost 10 bases, with 18 bases spanning the gap. This CDR3 has 15 amino acids. CDR1 is LGHNA and CDR2 is YNFKEQ in the germline V gene. The CDR3 coding sequence is TGTGCCAGCAGCCAAAGTGTCCAGGGGCTACGGGAGCAGTTCTTC. This gives the protein CASSQSVQGLREQFF.

The J gene is TRBJ2-7, the V gene TRBV10-1; D possibly uses TRBD1 or TRBD2 (5 bases each). The CDR3 totals 13 residues. Trimming pared 6 bases from V and 3 bases from J, leaving 12 bases between. Germline V gene data show CDR1 as WNHNN and CDR2 as SYGVQD (reference sequence). CDR3 sequence (DNA): TGCGCCAGCAGCGGCCGGGACGGCTACGAGCAGTACTTC. It yields the protein CASSGRDGYEQYF.

The V call is TRBV19, the J call TRBJ2-1; D is unclear. CDR1 is LNHDA and CDR2 is SQIVND in the germline V gene (reference sequence). The V and J ends lost 3 bases and 12 bases respectively, with 9 bases between them. The CDR3 has 11 residues. The CDR3 loop reads CASSIALVQFF. The CDR3 nucleotides read TGTGCCAGTAGTATCGCCCTAGTGCAGTTCTTC.

This clone occurred a few times. This sequence joins TRBV5-1 and TRBJ1-1; 7 bases are shared with TRBD1. The germline CDR1 and CDR2 sequences are SGHRS and YFSETQ. J lost 10 bases, V lost 1 base, and 13 bases had no gene match. CDR3 length: 15 residues. The CDR3 DNA is TGCGCCAGCAGCTTGAGTGAACAGGGGTCGGTTGGAGCTTTCTTT. Translating gives CASSLSEQGSVGAFF. Full variable domain (outside the CDR3, taken from reference TRBV5-1 and TRBJ1-1): KAGVTQTPRYLIKTRGQQVTLSCSPISGHRSVSWYQQTPGQGLQFLFEYFSETQRNKGNFPGRFSGRQFSNSRSEMNVSTLELGDSALYLCASSLSEQGSVGAFFGQGTRLTVV.

The chain is built from TRBV19 and TRBJ1-2; 9 nucleotides line up with TRBD1. Per the germline V gene, CDR1 is LNHDA and CDR2 is SQIVND (reference sequence). This CDR3 contains 14 residues. J was trimmed by 8 bases and V by 6 bases; bases with no gene match: 10. CDR3 in amino acids: CASSLQGALHGYTF. The CDR3 coding sequence is TGTGCCAGTAGCCTACAGGGGGCGCTTCACGGCTACACCTTC.

The chain is built from TRBV5-4 and TRBJ1-2, with D hard to call. The CDR3 consists of 13 residues. Germline V gene data show CDR1 as SGHNT and CDR2 as YYREEE (reference sequence). V was clipped by 3 bases and J by 8 bases, with 14 bases between them. As DNA, the CDR3 is TGTGCCAGCAGCTACGGACCGGTGCAAGGCTACACCTTC. Its translation: CASSYGPVQGYTF.

This chain connects TRBV5-1 to TRBJ2-7; D tentatively reads TRBD1 or TRBD2 (5 bases each). Germline assignment: CDR1 SGHRS and CDR2 YFSETQ. Trimming removed 0 bases from V and 0 bases from J, with 16 bases in between. This CDR3 is 17 amino acids long. DNA of the CDR3: TGCGCCAGCAGCTTGGTCGTTGCCGGGGACGGCTCCTACGAGCAGTACTTC. The encoded protein is CASSLVVAGDGSYEQYF.

This clone was seen once. V and J are TRBV9 and TRBJ1-1; D not resolved. The CDR3 extends over 14 amino acids. Looked up from germline, CDR1 is SGDLS and CDR2 is YYNGEE. Trimming took off 0 bases at V and 11 bases at J, with 17 bases between the two ends. The CDR3 loop reads CASSVGSALTPAFF. The DNA for the CDR3 is TGTGCCAGCAGCGTAGGTTCCGCCCTCACCCCGGCTTTCTTT.